This entry lists 31 T cell receptor beta chains sequenced from one sample in a study of human T cells and chemical hapten exposure. The time point here: healthy volunteer bleed at 2 weeks. From whole blood left unfractionated, total RNA was extracted. TCRdb called the RACE reads again in MiXCR, with one record for every CDR3 protein. The sample lists 80,000 to 100,000 distinct CDR3 sequences, approximately 8.2% occurring once. Source material: whole blood. The receptors derive from a female donor in good health. Some clones in this sample may be carry-over from other donors' samples.

This clonotype appeared many times. The V gene is TRBV21-1, the J gene TRBJ2-1; the table's D call, TRBD1, was not checked against the DNA. TRBV21-1 is assigned pseudogene status. CDR3 length: 16 residues. CDR3 DNA sequence: TGTGCCAGCAGGAAATCTGGGACAGGGGGATTCCGTGAGCAGTTCTTC. It codes for CASRKSGTGGFREQFF.

This clonotype was seen more than once but under ten times. The gene calls are TRBV2 and TRBJ2-5; D is uncertain. The CDR3 is made up of 13 amino acids. Germline V gives CDR1 SNHLY, CDR2 FYNNEI. The V gene lost 6 bases and the J gene lost 1 base, with 9 bases spanning the gap. CDR3 amino acids: CASSLHPQETQYF. The CDR3 DNA reads as TGTGCCAGCAGCCTACATCCCCAAGAGACCCAGTACTTC.

This clonotype was counted a few times. The chain combines TRBV10-1 with TRBJ2-5, with 9 bases aligning to TRBD1. Germline V gene lookup returns CDR1 WNHNN and CDR2 SYGVQD (reference sequence). With 0 bases clipped from V and 4 bases from J, the junction kept 6 bases outside the gene matches. This CDR3 has 16 residues. This CDR3 is CASSESTGTGRETQYF. The CDR3 DNA sequence: TGCGCCAGCAGTGAGTCGACCGGGACAGGGCGAGAGACCCAGTACTTC.

This clonotype was seen a few times. This chain links TRBV27 with TRBJ2-7; tentative D call: TRBD2 (6 bases). The V end lost 7 bases, the J end lost 9 bases, and 19 bases lay between the germline ends. CDR3 length equals 13 residues. CDR1 is MNHEY, CDR2 SMNVEV, per germline (reference sequence). The CDR3: CASTGLLKGRQYF. DNA of the CDR3: TGTGCCAGCACGGGACTGCTAAAGGGACGGCAGTACTTC.

This clonotype occurred a few times. This rearrangement joins TRBV29-1 to TRBJ2-7, with D tentatively TRBD2 (5 bases). CDR1 and CDR2 from the germline V gene are SQVTM and ANQGSEA. The germline V and J ends were trimmed by 4 bases and 5 bases, with 6 bases remaining between them. The length of the CDR3 is 10 residues. The CDR3 loop reads CSVAGNEQYF. The CDR3 DNA is TGCAGCGTTGCGGGGAACGAGCAGTACTTC.

This clonotype was observed a handful of times. This rearrangement joins TRBV6-2 or TRBV6-3 to TRBJ2-7; D possibly corresponds to TRBD2 (6 bases). V lost 2 bases, J lost 0 bases, and 17 bases lay in between. CDR1 is MNHEY and CDR2 is SVGEGT in the germline V gene. The CDR3 spans 17 residues. CDR3 DNA sequence: TGTGCCAGCAGTTACGTAATGGGACTCCCGGCCTCCTACGAGCAGTACTTC. Its translation: CASSYVMGLPASYEQYF.

This clonotype occurred a few times. The chain carries TRBV5-1 and TRBJ2-6, with TRBD2 as a possible D gene (5 bases). The CDR3 contains 17 residues. With 6 bases removed from V and 0 bases from J, the gap between germline ends came to 16 bases. CDR1 and CDR2 (germline): SGHRS, YFSETQ. The CDR3 DNA reads TGCGCCAGCACCTCTGAGGCCGGGATCTCTGGGGCCAACGTCCTGACTTTC. Protein sequence: CASTSEAGISGANVLTF.

In this sample, this clonotype turned up many times. The rearrangement uses TRBV20-1 and TRBJ1-6; 9 bases agree with TRBD1. V shed 0 bases and J 5 bases; nucleotides not matched to a gene: 8. Germline V gene data show CDR1 as DFQATT and CDR2 as SNEGSKA (reference sequence). This CDR3 spans 17 amino acids. DNA for the CDR3: TGCAGTGCTAGAGATCCCGGGACAGGGTCGAATAATTCACCCCTCCACTTT. Encoded protein: CSARDPGTGSNNSPLHF.

This clonotype has only a few counts. The chain carries TRBV5-1 and TRBJ2-3; weak D call: TRBD1 (6 bases). The CDR3 runs 15 residues. The V end lost 0 bases, the J end lost 2 bases, and 10 bases lay between the germline ends. Germline loops: CDR1 SGHRS, CDR2 YFSETQ. The CDR3 loop is CASSLANRDTDTQYF. Here the CDR3 DNA reads TGCGCCAGCAGCTTGGCAAACAGGGACACAGATACGCAGTATTTT.

This rearrangement joins TRBV28 to TRBJ2-7; 8 nucleotides agree with TRBD1. Per germline, CDR1 MDHEN and CDR2 SYDVKM. J lost 1 base, V lost 6 bases, and 2 bases had no gene match. This CDR3 is built from 13 residues. The CDR3: CASRGTGSYEQYF. CDR3 bases: TGTGCCAGCAGAGGGACAGGATCCTACGAGCAGTACTTC.

The V gene is TRBV28, the J gene TRBJ2-3, with D maybe TRBD2 (5 bases). V was pared by 6 bases and J by 1 base, with 11 bases between. The CDR3 sequence is 14 residues long. Looked up from germline, CDR1 is MDHEN and CDR2 is SYDVKM. The CDR3 bases are TGTGCCAGCAGGGAGGTTAAGGGCACAGATACGCAGTATTTT. This sequence encodes CASREVKGTDTQYF.

This clonotype was observed a few times. The V call is TRBV6-5, the J call TRBJ2-6; TRBD1 aligns across 7 bases. The V gene end was trimmed by 8 bases and the J gene end by 0 bases; junction bases not matched to a gene: 13. CDR3 length: 18 amino acids. Looked up from germline, CDR1 is MNHEY and CDR2 is SVGAGI. The chain's CDR3 is CASHLSPGGFSGANVLTF. The CDR3, as DNA: TGTGCCAGCCACCTAAGCCCAGGGGGATTCTCTGGGGCCAACGTCCTGACTTTC.

This chain connects TRBV21-1 to TRBJ2-2; no DNA check was done on the table's D call, TRBD2. TRBV21-1 is a known pseudogene. The CDR3 sequence is 14 residues long. The CDR3 DNA follows: TGTGCCAGCAGCAAGAAGCGGGAGTCCGGGGAGCTGTTTTTT. As protein: CASSKKRESGELFF.

This clonotype has only a few counts. The chain combines TRBV10-2 with TRBJ1-2; no firm D call. V was clipped by 7 bases and J by 8 bases, with 17 bases between them. Germline-derived CDR1 and CDR2 are WSHSY and SAAADI. The CDR3 is 13 residues long. The CDR3 DNA reads TGCGCCAGCACTAACCCGGGAATCGGCGGCTACACCTTC. Protein sequence: CASTNPGIGGYTF.

In its sample, this clonotype was seen a few times. This chain joins TRBV7-9 and TRBJ1-2; no clear D. CDR1 SEHNR and CDR2 FQNEAQ come from the germline V gene (reference sequence). V lost 5 bases to trimming and J lost 2 bases, with 18 bases between them. This CDR3 is built from 16 residues. The CDR3 loop reads CASSLIKRTRNYGYTF. DNA of the CDR3: TGTGCCAGCAGCCTGATTAAGCGGACTAGAAACTATGGCTACACCTTC.

The chain joins TRBV2 to TRBJ2-3; 11 positions agree with TRBD2. The CDR3 contains 15 residues. Unmatched junction bases numbered 7, after V lost 6 bases and J lost 5 bases. The V gene's germline CDR1 is SNHLY and CDR2 FYNNEI. The CDR3: CASRLIAGGKDTQYF. In DNA, the CDR3 is TGTGCCAGCAGGCTTATAGCGGGAGGGAAAGATACGCAGTATTTT.

This clonotype was seen only a few times. An end of the junction does not agree with germline; a read error may underlie this. The V and J genes are TRBV7-2 and TRBJ2-2, with TRBD2 matching 10 bases. Germline-derived CDR1 and CDR2 are SGHTA and FQGNSA. The CDR3 sequence is 14 residues long. In nucleotides, the CDR3 is TGTGCCAGCAGCCTAGCGGGAGATTCCGGGGAGCTGTTTTTT. Protein sequence: CASSLAGDSGELFF.

The CDR3 DNA reads as TGCAGCGTCGGTGAGGGGACTACGCAGTATTTT. Translating gives CSVGEGTTQYF. The chain joins TRBV29-1 to TRBJ2-3, with D tentatively TRBD1 or TRBD2 (5 bases each). Germline-derived CDR1 and CDR2 are SQVTM and ANQGSEA. V lost 6 bases to trimming and J lost 8 bases, with 12 bases between them. This CDR3 region has 11 residues.

This clonotype was counted ten times or more. At one boundary the junction diverges from the germline segment, which might be a read error. V usage is TRBV27 and J usage is TRBJ2-7, with a weak D call TRBD1 (7 bases). Germline-derived CDR1 and CDR2 are MNHEY and SMNVEV (reference sequence). The CDR3 extends over 14 amino acids. The chain's CDR3 is CASSLEGAGREQYF. The CDR3 nucleotides are TGTGCCAGTAGTTTGGAGGGGGCAGGACGCGAGCAGTACTTC.

The sample holds many counts of this clonotype. This chain uses TRBV20-1 with TRBJ2-1, with 9 bases aligning to TRBD2. J gave up 9 bases and V 6 bases, and 18 bases lay outside the gene matches. There are 16 residues in the CDR3. Germline V gene data show CDR1 as DFQATT and CDR2 as SNEGSKA (reference sequence). CDR3 sequence (DNA): TGCAGTGCACAAGGGAGTGGCGGGAGGGCCTTAGGTGAGCAGTTCTTC. Its protein is CSAQGSGGRALGEQFF.

The V call is TRBV29-1, the J call TRBJ2-1; 10 nucleotides line up with TRBD1. The ends lost 6 bases at V and 8 bases at J; junction bases unmatched: 7. CDR1 is SQVTM and CDR2 is ANQGSEA in the germline V gene. There are 13 residues in the CDR3. The CDR3 region is CSVERQGADEQFF. The DNA for the CDR3 is TGCAGCGTGGAACGACAGGGGGCAGATGAGCAGTTCTTC.

This clonotype was seen repeatedly, ten times or more. The J gene is TRBJ2-3, the V gene TRBV6-4; D not resolved. The CDR3 has 15 residues. Trimming stripped 4 bases from V and 1 base from J, with 12 bases between. CDR1 is MRHNA and CDR2 is SNTAGT in the germline V gene. The CDR3 DNA sequence: TGTGCCAGCAGTGTTTCGTCAAGCGGCACAGATACGCAGTATTTT. It codes for CASSVSSSGTDTQYF.

The chain is built from TRBV5-4 and TRBJ2-1; 7 bases are a match to TRBD2. There are 17 residues in the CDR3. J gave up 4 bases and V 4 bases, and 14 bases lay outside the gene matches. Germline CDR1 SGHNT, CDR2 YYREEE (reference sequence). CDR3 sequence: CASSPPGGGSGYNEQFF. CDR3 DNA: TGTGCCAGCAGCCCACCCGGCGGCGGGAGTGGGTACAATGAGCAGTTCTTC.

As for this clonotype: This sequence may be a read error, since a much larger clone differs from it by one base. The chain links TRBV6-4 to TRBJ2-3; 8 nucleotides align to TRBD2. The CDR3 runs to 15 residues. V shed 5 bases, J shed 2 bases, and the junction held 6 bases outside the gene matches. CDR1 is MRHNA and CDR2 is SNTAGT in the germline V gene. The CDR3 loop is CASSKASGSTDTQYF. The CDR3 DNA reads as TGTGCCAGCAGTAAGGCTAGCGGGTCCACAGATACGCAGTATTTT.

This clonotype was seen repeatedly, ten times or more. The rearrangement joins TRBV7-2 to TRBJ2-5; D unresolved. This CDR3 has 12 residues. Germline CDR1 and CDR2: SGHTA and FQGNSA. V lost 8 bases and J lost 2, with 9 bases in between. CDR3 coding DNA: TGTGCCAGCGCCAAGGTACAAGAGACCCAGTACTTC. As protein: CASAKVQETQYF.

The rearrangement links TRBV6-2 or TRBV6-3 to TRBJ2-1; the match to TRBD2 covers 9 bases. This CDR3 region has 15 residues. Germline-derived CDR1 and CDR2 are MNHEY and SVGEGT. Trimming cost V 0 bases and J 8 bases; bases outside gene matches: 5. CDR3 region: CASSYSPGLAHEQFF. The CDR3 nucleotides read TGTGCCAGCAGTTACTCCCCGGGACTAGCCCATGAGCAGTTCTTC.

In this sample, this clonotype turned up many times. The rearrangement uses TRBV11-2 and TRBJ2-3, with D possibly TRBD2 on 5 matching bases. The CDR3 covers 16 residues. Deletions cut 5 bases from V and 2 bases from J, with 17 bases between. Germline V gives CDR1 SGHAT, CDR2 FQNNGV. CDR3 in amino acids: CASSPGLYSSTDTQYF. The CDR3 DNA reads TGTGCCAGCAGCCCAGGACTGTATTCCTCCACAGATACGCAGTATTTT.

The chain uses TRBV29-1 and TRBJ1-1; no definite D call. The CDR3 spans 11 residues. Germline CDR1 reads SQVTM; CDR2 reads ANQGSEA. With 6 bases removed from V and 6 bases from J, the gap between germline ends came to 11 bases. CDR3: CSVSSNPEAFF. CDR3 bases: TGCAGCGTCTCCAGCAATCCTGAAGCTTTCTTT.

This clonotype was seen many times. The gene calls are TRBV20-1 and TRBJ2-7; TRBD2 matches 14 bases. The CDR3 is 20 amino acids. CDR1 and CDR2 (germline): DFQATT, SNEGSKA (reference sequence). V dropped 0 bases and J dropped 3; count of bases not matched to a gene: 16. CDR3 region: CSARDWTSGRKLRGGYEQYF. CDR3 coding DNA: TGCAGTGCTAGAGATTGGACTAGCGGGAGGAAATTGAGAGGGGGCTACGAGCAGTACTTC.

There are a few counts of this clonotype. The chain uses TRBV18 and TRBJ2-7, with TRBD2 as a possible D gene (5 bases). Germline V gene data show CDR1 as KGHSH and CDR2 as LQKENI. This CDR3 contains 14 residues. Trimming removed 2 bases from V and 6 bases from J, with 14 bases in between. The CDR3 protein is CASSPNSGSGEQYF. The CDR3 DNA reads as TGTGCCAGCTCACCAAATTCAGGAAGCGGCGAGCAGTACTTC.

This rearrangement joins TRBV6-5 to TRBJ2-7; D ambiguous. The CDR3 has 14 residues. CDR1 MNHEY and CDR2 SVGAGI come from the germline V gene. Trimming shortened V by 0 bases and J by 7 bases, and 13 bases separated the two germline ends. This chain's CDR3 is CASSYSGNGGEQYF. In DNA, the CDR3 is TGTGCCAGCAGTTACTCTGGGAACGGTGGGGAGCAGTACTTC.